This TCR beta chain emerged from a study of shared clonotypes between healthy human individuals. The assay was immunoSEQ multiplex PCR, and TCRdb's table has in-frame clones only and misses some. This sample yields fewer than 1 million clones, of which about 97% are seen a single time; less than 0.25% belongs to the top ten. Germline values: CDR1 SQVTM, CDR2 ANQGSEA. This CDR3 is 15 amino acids long. V lost 4 bases, J lost 8 bases, and 21 bases lay in between. Cells designated naive CD8 were CD45RO-negative and were positively selected for CCR7, with terminally differentiated effector memory CD45RA+ cells excluded.

Specimen: naive CD8+ T cells sorted from blood. The source of this sequence is a man in his thirties or forties in good health. The rearrangement joins TRBV29-1 to TRBJ2-1, with D perhaps matching TRBD1 (6 bases). The CDR3, as DNA: TGCAGCGTTGTCGTGAGAACCCAGGGGAGAGATGAGCAGTTCTTC. The encoded protein is CSVVVRTQGRDEQFF.